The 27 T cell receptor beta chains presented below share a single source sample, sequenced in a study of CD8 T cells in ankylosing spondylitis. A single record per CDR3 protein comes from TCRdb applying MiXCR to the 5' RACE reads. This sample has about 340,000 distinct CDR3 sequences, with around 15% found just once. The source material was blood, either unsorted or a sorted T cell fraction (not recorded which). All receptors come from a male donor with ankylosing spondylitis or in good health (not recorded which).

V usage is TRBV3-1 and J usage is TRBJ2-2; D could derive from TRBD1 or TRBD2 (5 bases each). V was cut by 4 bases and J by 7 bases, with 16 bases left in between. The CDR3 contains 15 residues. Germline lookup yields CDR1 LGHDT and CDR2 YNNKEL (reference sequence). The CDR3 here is CASSRAGGSGGELFF. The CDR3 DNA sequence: TGTGCCAGCAGCCGCGCTGGGGGTTCGGGCGGGGAGCTGTTTTTT.

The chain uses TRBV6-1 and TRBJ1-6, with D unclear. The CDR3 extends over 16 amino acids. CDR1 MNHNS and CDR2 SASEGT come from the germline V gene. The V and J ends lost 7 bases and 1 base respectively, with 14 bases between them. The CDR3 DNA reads TGTGCCAGCACCTCCGGAAGCGTATCCTATAATTCACCCCTCCACTTT. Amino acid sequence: CASTSGSVSYNSPLHF.

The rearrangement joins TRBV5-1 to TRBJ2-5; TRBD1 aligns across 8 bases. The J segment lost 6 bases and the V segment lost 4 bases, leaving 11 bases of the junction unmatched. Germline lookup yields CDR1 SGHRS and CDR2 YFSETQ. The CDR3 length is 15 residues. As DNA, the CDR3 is TGCGCCAGCAGCCGAGGTACCGACAGGGGACAGACCCAGTACTTC. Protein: CASSRGTDRGQTQYF.

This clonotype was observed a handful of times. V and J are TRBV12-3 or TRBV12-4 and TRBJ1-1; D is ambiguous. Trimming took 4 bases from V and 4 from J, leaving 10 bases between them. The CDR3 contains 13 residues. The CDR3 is CASSSGLGTEAFF. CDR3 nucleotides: TGTGCCAGCAGTTCTGGGTTGGGCACTGAAGCTTTCTTT.

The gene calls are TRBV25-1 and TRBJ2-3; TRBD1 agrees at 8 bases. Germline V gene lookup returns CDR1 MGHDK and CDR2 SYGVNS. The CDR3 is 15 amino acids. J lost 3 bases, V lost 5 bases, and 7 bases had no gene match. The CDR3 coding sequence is TGTGCCAGCAGTAGCAGGGGGCATGGAACAGATACGCAGTATTTT. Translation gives CASSSRGHGTDTQYF.

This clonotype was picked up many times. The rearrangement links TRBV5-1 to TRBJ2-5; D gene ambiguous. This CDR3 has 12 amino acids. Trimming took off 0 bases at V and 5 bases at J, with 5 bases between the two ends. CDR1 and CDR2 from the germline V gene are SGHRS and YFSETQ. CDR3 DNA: TGCGCCAGCAGCTTGGATGGGGAGACCCAGTACTTC. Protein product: CASSLDGETQYF.

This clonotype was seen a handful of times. CDR3 amino acids: CASSQEPHGGSNTGELFF. CDR3 DNA sequence: TGTGCCAGCAGCCAAGAACCGCATGGCGGCTCGAACACCGGGGAGCTGTTTTTT. The rearrangement joins TRBV4-2 to TRBJ2-2; unclear D gene. In germline, CDR1 is LGHNA, CDR2 YNFKEQ. The CDR3 sequence is 18 residues long. The V gene lost 0 bases and the J gene lost 0 bases, with 14 bases spanning the gap.

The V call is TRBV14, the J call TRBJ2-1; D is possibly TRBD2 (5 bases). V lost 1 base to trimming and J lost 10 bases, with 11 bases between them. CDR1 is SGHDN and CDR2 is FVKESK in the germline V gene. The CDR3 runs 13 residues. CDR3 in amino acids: CASSQGRAGEQFF. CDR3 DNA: TGTGCCAGCAGCCAAGGAAGGGCGGGCGAGCAGTTCTTC.

The CDR3 DNA reads as TGTGCCAGCGGACGAAGCACAGATACGCAGTATTTT. Its translation is CASGRSTDTQYF. This rearrangement joins TRBV2 to TRBJ2-3; D gene unclear. Germline CDR1 and CDR2: SNHLY and FYNNEI. The CDR3 extends over 12 amino acids. V was cut by 8 bases and J by 0 bases, with 6 bases left in between.

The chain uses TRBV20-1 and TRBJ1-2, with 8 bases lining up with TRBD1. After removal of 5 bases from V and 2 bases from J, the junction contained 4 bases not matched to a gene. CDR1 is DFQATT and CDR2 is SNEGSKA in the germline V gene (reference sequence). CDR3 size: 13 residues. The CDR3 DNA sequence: TGCAGTGCTCCCTACAGGGGGAACTATGGCTACACCTTC. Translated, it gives CSAPYRGNYGYTF.

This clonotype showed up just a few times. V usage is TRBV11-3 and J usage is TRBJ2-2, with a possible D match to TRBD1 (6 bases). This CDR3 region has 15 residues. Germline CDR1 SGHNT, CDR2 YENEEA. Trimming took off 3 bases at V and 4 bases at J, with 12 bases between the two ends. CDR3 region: CASSFSDRSTGELFF. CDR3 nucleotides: TGTGCCAGCAGCTTTTCTGACAGGTCCACCGGGGAGCTGTTTTTT.

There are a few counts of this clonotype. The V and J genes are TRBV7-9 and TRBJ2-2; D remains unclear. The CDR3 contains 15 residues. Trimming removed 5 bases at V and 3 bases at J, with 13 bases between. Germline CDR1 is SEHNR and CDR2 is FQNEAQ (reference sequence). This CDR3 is CASSTWARDTGELFF. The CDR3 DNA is TGTGCCAGCAGCACCTGGGCCCGGGACACCGGGGAGCTGTTTTTT.

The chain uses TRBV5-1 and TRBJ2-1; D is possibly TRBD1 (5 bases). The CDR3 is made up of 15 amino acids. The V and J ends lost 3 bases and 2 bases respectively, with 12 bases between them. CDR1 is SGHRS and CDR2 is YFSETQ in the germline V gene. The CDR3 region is CASSSAGNTYNEQFF. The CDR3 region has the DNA TGCGCCAGCAGCTCCGCAGGGAATACCTACAATGAGCAGTTCTTC.

The CDR3 nucleotides read TGTGCCAGCAGCCAAGTCCTGCCAGTAGTAAAAGAGACCCAGTACTTC. Protein: CASSQVLPVVKETQYF. J is TRBJ2-5 and V is TRBV14; D gene uncertain. Per germline, CDR1 SGHDN and CDR2 FVKESK. The CDR3 runs 16 residues. V lost 1 base, J lost 3 bases, and 15 bases lay in between.

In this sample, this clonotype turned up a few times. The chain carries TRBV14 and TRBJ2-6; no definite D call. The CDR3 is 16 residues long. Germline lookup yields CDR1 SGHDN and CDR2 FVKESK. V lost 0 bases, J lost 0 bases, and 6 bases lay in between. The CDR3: CASSQDLLSGANVLTF. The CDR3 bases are TGTGCCAGCAGCCAAGATCTCCTCTCTGGGGCCAACGTCCTGACTTTC.

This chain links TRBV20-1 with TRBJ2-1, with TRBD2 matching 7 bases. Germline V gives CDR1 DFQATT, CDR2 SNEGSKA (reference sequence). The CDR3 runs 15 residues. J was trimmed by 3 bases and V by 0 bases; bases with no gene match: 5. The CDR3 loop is CSARDSSGVYNEQFF. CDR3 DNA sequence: TGCAGTGCTAGAGATTCAAGCGGGGTCTACAATGAGCAGTTCTTC.

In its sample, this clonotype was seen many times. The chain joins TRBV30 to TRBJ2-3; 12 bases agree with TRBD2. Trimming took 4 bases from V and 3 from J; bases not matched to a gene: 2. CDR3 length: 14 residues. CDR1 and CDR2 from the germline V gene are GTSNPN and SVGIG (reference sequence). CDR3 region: CAWMTSGGTDTQYF. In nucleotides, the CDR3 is TGTGCCTGGATGACTAGCGGGGGAACAGATACGCAGTATTTT.

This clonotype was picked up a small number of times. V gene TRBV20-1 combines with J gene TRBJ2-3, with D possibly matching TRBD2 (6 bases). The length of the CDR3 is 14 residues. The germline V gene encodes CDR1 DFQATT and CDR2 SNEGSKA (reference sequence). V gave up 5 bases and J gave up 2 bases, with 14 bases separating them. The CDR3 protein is CSAPAGTFTDTQYF. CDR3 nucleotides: TGCAGTGCTCCCGCCGGGACTTTCACAGATACGCAGTATTTT.

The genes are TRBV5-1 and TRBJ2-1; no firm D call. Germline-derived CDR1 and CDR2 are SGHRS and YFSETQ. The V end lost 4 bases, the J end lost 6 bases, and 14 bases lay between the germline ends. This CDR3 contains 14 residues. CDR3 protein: CASSGPDGTNEQFF. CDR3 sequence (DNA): TGCGCCAGCAGCGGACCGGACGGAACCAATGAGCAGTTCTTC.

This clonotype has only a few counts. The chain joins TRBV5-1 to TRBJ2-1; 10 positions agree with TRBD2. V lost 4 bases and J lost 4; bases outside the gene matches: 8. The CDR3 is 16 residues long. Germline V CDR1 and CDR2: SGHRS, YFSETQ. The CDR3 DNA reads TGCGCCAGCAGCGAGTCCGGGACTAGCGTATACAATGAGCAGTTCTTC. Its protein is CASSESGTSVYNEQFF.

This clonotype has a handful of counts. The CDR3: CASSPGGQGYEQYF. The CDR3, as DNA: TGTGCCAGCTCACCTGGGGGACAGGGCTACGAGCAGTACTTC. This sequence joins TRBV18 and TRBJ2-7, with 9 positions matching TRBD1. The CDR3 runs 14 residues. CDR1 KGHSH and CDR2 LQKENI come from the germline V gene. Trimming took 3 bases from V and 3 from J; bases not matched to a gene: 3.

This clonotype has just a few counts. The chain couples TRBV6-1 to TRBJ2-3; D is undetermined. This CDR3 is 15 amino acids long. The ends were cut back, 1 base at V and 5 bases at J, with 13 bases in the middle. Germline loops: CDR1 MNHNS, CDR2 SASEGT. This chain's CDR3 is CASSEDSLGEDTQYF. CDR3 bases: TGTGCCAGCAGTGAAGATAGTTTAGGTGAAGATACGCAGTATTTT.

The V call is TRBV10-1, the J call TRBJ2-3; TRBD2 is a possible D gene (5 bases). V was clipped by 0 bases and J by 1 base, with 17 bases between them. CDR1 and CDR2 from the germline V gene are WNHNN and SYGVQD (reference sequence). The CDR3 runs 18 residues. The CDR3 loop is CASSESVGARRGTDTQYF. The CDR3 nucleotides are TGCGCCAGCAGTGAGTCAGTGGGCGCCCGGCGGGGCACAGATACGCAGTATTTT.

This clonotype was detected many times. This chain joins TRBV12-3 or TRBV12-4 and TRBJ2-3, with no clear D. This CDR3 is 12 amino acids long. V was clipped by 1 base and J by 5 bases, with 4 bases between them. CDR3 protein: CASSLVGDTQYF. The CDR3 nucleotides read TGTGCCAGCAGTTTAGTGGGAGATACGCAGTATTTT.

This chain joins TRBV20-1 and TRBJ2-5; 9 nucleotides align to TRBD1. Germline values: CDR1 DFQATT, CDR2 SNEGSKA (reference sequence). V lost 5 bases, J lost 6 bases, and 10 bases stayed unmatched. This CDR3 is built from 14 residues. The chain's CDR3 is CSAVRSDRGQTQYF. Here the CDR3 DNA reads TGCAGTGCTGTCAGGTCGGACAGGGGACAGACCCAGTACTTC.

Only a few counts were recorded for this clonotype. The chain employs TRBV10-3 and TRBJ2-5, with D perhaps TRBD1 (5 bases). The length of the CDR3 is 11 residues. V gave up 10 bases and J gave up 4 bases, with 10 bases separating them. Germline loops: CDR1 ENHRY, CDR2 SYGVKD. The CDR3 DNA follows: TGTGCCACCCAGCAGGGAGAGACCCAGTACTTC. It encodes CATQQGETQYF.

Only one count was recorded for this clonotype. The CDR3, as DNA: TGTGCCAGCAGTTTGGGGTACGGGTCCACCGGGGAGCTGTTTTTT. Protein product: CASSLGYGSTGELFF. This sequence joins TRBV12-3 or TRBV12-4 and TRBJ2-2; D call uncertain. The V end lost 3 bases, the J end lost 4 bases, and 12 bases lay between the germline ends. The CDR3 runs 15 residues.